The 21 T cell receptor beta chains given below trace back to one sample, sequenced in a study of T cell responses to AZD1222 COVID-19 vaccine (dated by TCRdb to about 2021). The label giving this sample's time point can be read as: about 28 days (+/-7) after the second vaccine dose. Sample treatment or condition, as interpreted from the label and publication: meningococcal conjugate vaccine given as trial control. Library creation used the immunoSEQ multiplex PCR assay. The clones in this table, taken by TCRdb from immuneACCESS, are in-frame only. Not every clone is retained; where verified, under half of the shortfall comes from an unresolved V gene, and the cause of the rest is unknown. The sample data list over 70,000 clones, and over 60% of these were observed just once. The ten most abundant clones make up 27% of the sample. Sequencing was performed on peripheral blood, taken 28 days after the second dose of the MenACWY control vaccine. These receptors were obtained from an adult who received the MenACWY meningococcal vaccine as a control.

This rearrangement joins TRBV11-2 to TRBJ2-7, with TRBD2 identical over 9 bases. Germline V gene data show CDR1 as SGHAT and CDR2 as FQNNGV. V shed 4 bases and J 7 bases; nucleotides not matched to a gene: 14. The CDR3 loop spans 16 amino acids. The CDR3 protein is CASSSLSGRSSGEQYF. DNA for the CDR3: TGTGCCAGCAGCTCCCTAAGCGGGAGGAGTTCGGGGGAGCAGTACTTC.

The chain recombines TRBV6-6 with TRBJ2-4; 12 bases fit TRBD2. The CDR3 runs 21 residues. Germline V gene data show CDR1 as MNHNY and CDR2 as SVGAGI (reference sequence). Trimming at V came to 5 bases and at J to 1 base, leaving 18 bases not matched to a gene. The CDR3 nucleotides are TGTGCCAGCAGTCCACAAACAGGACTAGCGGGACGGCCGGCGGCCAAAAACATTCAGTACTTC. It translates to CASSPQTGLAGRPAAKNIQYF.

This rearrangement joins TRBV5-8 to TRBJ1-2; tentative D call: TRBD1 (6 bases). CDR3 length: 14 residues. Looked up from germline, CDR1 is SGHTS and CDR2 is YDEGEE. V lost 0 bases to trimming and J lost 2 bases, with 8 bases between them. In DNA, the CDR3 is TGTGCCAGCAGCTTGGCAGGGGCGAACTATGGCTACACCTTC. Translating gives CASSLAGANYGYTF.

CDR3 nucleotides: TGTGCCAGTAGTATTTTTAAGTATAGCAATCAGCCCCAGCATTTT. This sequence encodes CASSIFKYSNQPQHF. The V call is TRBV19, the J call TRBJ1-5; D is ambiguous. CDR1 and CDR2 from the germline V gene are LNHDA and SQIVND (reference sequence). Trimming removed 3 bases at V and 0 bases at J, with 9 bases between. The length of the CDR3 is 15 residues.

The rearrangement joins TRBV5-1 to TRBJ1-1, with 9 nucleotides matching TRBD1. The ends lost 7 bases at V and 11 bases at J; junction bases unmatched: 9. The CDR3 has 12 residues. Per the germline V gene, CDR1 is SGHRS and CDR2 is YFSETQ. The CDR3 region has the DNA TGCGCCAGCGGGGAACAGGGGGCGCCGGCTTTCTTT. It encodes CASGEQGAPAFF.

The CDR3 DNA reads as TGTGCCAGCAGTGAAGCGCGGGGGGGGCATCAGCCCCAGCATTTT. This gives the protein CASSEARGGHQPQHF. The chain carries TRBV2 and TRBJ1-5; maybe TRBD1 (6 bases). The CDR3 runs to 15 residues. The germline gives CDR1 SNHLY, CDR2 FYNNEI. Trimming took 0 bases from V and 5 from J, leaving 11 bases between them. Together with reference TRBV2 and TRBJ1-5, the CDR3 gives the full variable domain: EPEVTQTPSHQVTQMGQEVILRCVPISNHLYFYWYRQILGQKVEFLVSFYNNEISEKSEIFDDQFSVERPDGSNFTLKIRSTKLEDSAMYFCASSEARGGHQPQHFGDGTRLSIL.

The CDR3 DNA reads TGTGCCAGCGGACTAGGAAACACCATATATTTT. Protein product: CASGLGNTIYF. V and J are TRBV19 and TRBJ1-3; unclear D gene. Between the trimmed V and J ends, which lost 9 bases and 4 bases, there was a span of 7 bases. The CDR3 totals 11 residues. Germline lookup yields CDR1 LNHDA and CDR2 SQIVND (reference sequence).

The V call is TRBV4-3, the J call TRBJ1-1; 8 bases fit TRBD1. The CDR3 totals 15 residues. Trimming cost V 2 bases and J 5 bases; bases outside gene matches: 7. The germline V gene has CDR1 LGHNA and CDR2 YSLEER. CDR3 sequence reads: CASSQTTGALTEAFF. CDR3 coding DNA: TGCGCCAGCAGCCAAACGACAGGGGCACTGACTGAAGCTTTCTTT.

V and J are TRBV7-2 and TRBJ2-1, with 7 bases matching TRBD2. Germline V gene lookup returns CDR1 SGHTA and CDR2 FQGNSA. The ends lost 1 base at V and 6 bases at J; junction bases unmatched: 3. The CDR3 length is 14 residues. The CDR3 sequence: CASSLVGGINEQFF. The CDR3, as DNA: TGTGCCAGCAGCTTAGTGGGGGGGATCAATGAGCAGTTCTTC.

The chain joins TRBV10-3 to TRBJ1-2, with D possibly TRBD1 on 5 matching bases. The CDR3 is 13 amino acids. Deletions cut 7 bases from V and 6 bases from J, with 15 bases between. Germline V lookup: CDR1 ENHRY, CDR2 SYGVKD. The chain's CDR3 is CAITSQGEDGYTF. CDR3 DNA: TGTGCCATCACCTCGCAGGGCGAGGATGGCTACACCTTC.

The chain has TRBV2 and TRBJ1-1; D call uncertain. There are 13 residues in the CDR3. With 8 bases removed from V and 0 bases from J, the gap between germline ends came to 10 bases. Germline V gene data show CDR1 as SNHLY and CDR2 as FYNNEI. The CDR3 sequence: CASDGRMNTEAFF. CDR3 bases: TGTGCCAGCGATGGCCGGATGAACACTGAAGCTTTCTTT.

The V and J genes are TRBV2 and TRBJ2-2; D unresolved. Per germline, CDR1 SNHLY and CDR2 FYNNEI. The ends were cut back, 6 bases at V and 0 bases at J, with 11 bases in the middle. The CDR3 is made up of 15 amino acids. The CDR3 nucleotides are TGTGCCAGCAGCAAAGGTTACGCGAACACCGGGGAGCTGTTTTTT. Translated, it gives CASSKGYANTGELFF.

This sequence joins TRBV28 and TRBJ1-2, with 7 positions matching TRBD1. The CDR3 sequence is 15 residues long. Germline V gene sequence: CDR1 MDHEN, CDR2 SYDVKM. Trimming at V came to 6 bases and at J to 10 bases, leaving 17 bases not matched to a gene. As DNA, the CDR3 is TGTGCCAGCAGCCCACGAGGGATTACAGGGGCCTTCTACACCTTC. Translation gives CASSPRGITGAFYTF.

V usage is TRBV2 and J usage is TRBJ1-1, with D maybe TRBD1 (6 bases). Trimming stripped 8 bases from V and 6 bases from J, with 16 bases between. CDR1 is SNHLY, CDR2 FYNNEI, per germline. This CDR3 is built from 13 residues. CDR3 coding DNA: TGTGCCAGCGGCCCCGGGACACTTGCTGAAGCTTTCTTT. Amino acids: CASGPGTLAEAFF. Complete variable domain (other parts from reference TRBV2 and TRBJ1-1): EPEVTQTPSHQVTQMGQEVILRCVPISNHLYFYWYRQILGQKVEFLVSFYNNEISEKSEIFDDQFSVERPDGSNFTLKIRSTKLEDSAMYFCASGPGTLAEAFFGQGTRLTVV.

This clone was detected a few times. The V call is TRBV5-5, the J call TRBJ1-3; D call uncertain. Germline V gene data show CDR1 as SGHKS and CDR2 as YYEKEE (reference sequence). V lost 2 bases, J lost 0 bases, and 6 bases lay in between. The CDR3 contains 14 residues. CDR3 in amino acids: CASSFLASGNTIYF. In DNA form, the CDR3 reads TGTGCCAGCAGCTTTTTAGCCTCTGGAAACACCATATATTTT.

This clone was detected a few times. The chain employs TRBV13 and TRBJ2-1; TRBD2 aligns across 11 bases. Losses at the gene ends were 4 bases for V and 2 bases for J; bases not matched to a gene: 7. The germline V gene has CDR1 PRHDT and CDR2 FYEKMQ (reference sequence). This CDR3 is 17 amino acids long. CDR3 region: CASSSPFSGGAYNEQFF. In DNA form, the CDR3 reads TGTGCCAGCAGCTCCCCCTTTAGCGGGGGGGCCTACAATGAGCAGTTCTTC.

This clone occurred once. The V gene is TRBV6-5, the J gene TRBJ1-1, with unresolved D. Per the germline V gene, CDR1 is MNHEY and CDR2 is SVGAGI. V was pared by 6 bases and J by 4 bases, with 12 bases between. The CDR3 contains 13 residues. CDR3 in DNA: TGTGCCAGCAGCCCAGGAGGCGGCACTGAAGCTTTCTTT. It translates to CASSPGGGTEAFF.

The chain combines TRBV6-5 with TRBJ2-5; the match to TRBD1 covers 9 bases. The germline CDR1 and CDR2 sequences are MNHEY and SVGAGI. The CDR3 totals 15 residues. V lost 0 bases and J lost 5; bases outside the gene matches: 4. The CDR3 sequence: CASSYSGQGRETQYF. Written as DNA, the CDR3 is TGTGCCAGCAGTTACTCGGGACAGGGCCGGGAGACCCAGTACTTC.

V is TRBV29-1 and J is TRBJ1-2, with 8 positions matching TRBD1. The J segment lost 7 bases and the V segment lost 6 bases, leaving 10 bases of the junction unmatched. Germline CDR1 and CDR2: SQVTM and ANQGSEA. The CDR3 length is 13 residues. CDR3 nucleotides: TGCAGCGTAGTTAAATCAGGGGGCGGTGGCTACACCTTC. Encoded protein: CSVVKSGGGGYTF.

CDR3 DNA sequence: TGCGCCAGCAGCTTAAGGAGAATGAACACTGAAGCTTTCTTT. Translated, it gives CASSLRRMNTEAFF. V usage is TRBV5-1 and J usage is TRBJ1-1; the D is unclear. Between the trimmed V and J ends, which lost 2 bases and 0 bases, there was a span of 8 bases. CDR3 size: 14 residues. Germline CDR1 is SGHRS and CDR2 is YFSETQ.

The chain recombines TRBV30 with TRBJ1-6; D is ambiguous. Trimming removed 2 bases from V and 7 bases from J, with 12 bases in between. The CDR3 sequence is 14 residues long. Per germline, CDR1 GTSNPN and CDR2 SVGIG (reference sequence). The CDR3 sequence: CAWSITQHNSPLHF. The CDR3 DNA reads TGTGCCTGGAGTATCACACAACACAATTCACCCCTCCACTTT. Combining the CDR3 with reference TRBV30 and TRBJ1-6 gives the whole variable domain SQTIHQWPATLVQPVGSPLSLECTVEGTSNPNLYWYRQAAGRGLQLLFYSVGIGQISSEVPQNLSASRPQDRQFILSSKKLLLSDSGFYLCAWSITQHNSPLHFGNGTRLTVT.